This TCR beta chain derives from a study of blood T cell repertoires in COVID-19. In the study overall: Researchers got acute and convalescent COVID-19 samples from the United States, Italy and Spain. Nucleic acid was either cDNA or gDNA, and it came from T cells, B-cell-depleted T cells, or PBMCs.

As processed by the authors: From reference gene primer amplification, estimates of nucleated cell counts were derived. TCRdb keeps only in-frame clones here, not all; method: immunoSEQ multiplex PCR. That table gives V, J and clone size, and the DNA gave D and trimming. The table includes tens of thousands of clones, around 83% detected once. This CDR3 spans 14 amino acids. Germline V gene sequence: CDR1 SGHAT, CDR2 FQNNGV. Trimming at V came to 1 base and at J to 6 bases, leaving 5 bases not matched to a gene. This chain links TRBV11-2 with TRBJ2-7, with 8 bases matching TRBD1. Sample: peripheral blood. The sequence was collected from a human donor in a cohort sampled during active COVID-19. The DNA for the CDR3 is TGTGCCAGCAGCTTAGCCCGACAGGGGTCCGAGCAGTACTTC. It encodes CASSLARQGSEQYF. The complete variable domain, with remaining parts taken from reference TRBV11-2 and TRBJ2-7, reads EAGVAQSPRYKIIEKRQSVAFWCNPISGHATLYWYQQILGQGPKLLIQFQNNGVVDDSQLPKDRFSAERLKGVDSTLKIQPAKLEDSAVYLCASSLARQGSEQYFGPGTRLTVT.